This TCR beta chain appears in the sequencing data of a study of blood T cell repertoires in COVID-19. Background on the study: Samples taken during acute and convalescent COVID-19 were collected in the United States, Italy and Spain. Sample material is recorded as cDNA or gDNA derived from T cells, B-cell-depleted T cells, or PBMCs.

As processed by the authors: Reference gene primers were amplified, and this amplification served to estimate nucleated cell counts. This table comes from immunoSEQ multiplex PCR, and its TCRdb copy is limited to in-frame clones, with some not included. D and trimming come from the DNA, and the V and J calls and clone size come from that table. The table lists around 230,000 clones, roughly 80% of them singletons. Trimming removed 5 bases from V and 0 bases from J, with 13 bases in between. The CDR3 length is 15 residues. Germline V gene lookup returns CDR1 MNHEY and CDR2 SVGAGI. Sequenced: peripheral blood. V is TRBV6-5 and J is TRBJ1-2; D uncertain. The receptor comes from an elderly woman with acute or convalescent COVID-19. The CDR3 region is CASSTWEDPNYGYTF. CDR3 nucleotides: TGTGCCAGCAGTACCTGGGAGGATCCTAACTATGGCTACACCTTC.